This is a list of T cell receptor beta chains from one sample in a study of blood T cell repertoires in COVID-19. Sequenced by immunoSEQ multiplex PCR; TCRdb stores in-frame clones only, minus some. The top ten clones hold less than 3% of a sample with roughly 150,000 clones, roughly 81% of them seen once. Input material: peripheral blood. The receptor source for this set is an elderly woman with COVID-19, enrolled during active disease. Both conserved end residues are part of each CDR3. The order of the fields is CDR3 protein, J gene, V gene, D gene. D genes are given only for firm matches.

cdr3_aa: CASSQDPGQVAKNIQYF; j_call: TRBJ2-4; v_call: TRBV4-1; d_call: TRBD1
cdr3_aa: CASSLVPDTIWDYGYTF; j_call: TRBJ1-2; v_call: TRBV5-6; d_call: -
cdr3_aa: CASSPRDREYEQYF; j_call: TRBJ2-7; v_call: TRBV21-1; d_call: -
cdr3_aa: CASSQDTIRGTGFNSPLHF; j_call: TRBJ1-6; v_call: TRBV4-3; d_call: TRBD1
cdr3_aa: CATSRGTGGFYGYTF; j_call: TRBJ1-2; v_call: TRBV15; d_call: TRBD1
cdr3_aa: CAISDLGRVTDTQYF; j_call: TRBJ2-3; v_call: TRBV10-3; d_call: -
cdr3_aa: CASSLRGGLNTQYF; j_call: TRBJ2-3; v_call: TRBV7-9; d_call: TRBD2
cdr3_aa: CASSLSYLTQGNTEAFF; j_call: TRBJ1-1; v_call: TRBV27; d_call: -
cdr3_aa: CASRAGQGLWNTGELFF; j_call: TRBJ2-2; v_call: TRBV7-9; d_call: TRBD1
cdr3_aa: CASSAGTAFRSGYTF; j_call: TRBJ1-2; v_call: TRBV19; d_call: TRBD1
cdr3_aa: CASSLVVRGIQYF; j_call: TRBJ2-4; v_call: TRBV7-8; d_call: -
cdr3_aa: CASSLMTDQNYGYTF; j_call: TRBJ1-2; v_call: TRBV4-1; d_call: -
cdr3_aa: CASSYGRDRRNGYTF; j_call: TRBJ1-2; v_call: TRBV6-6; d_call: TRBD1
cdr3_aa: CASSSRTGSYYGYTF; j_call: TRBJ1-2; v_call: TRBV7-8; d_call: TRBD1
cdr3_aa: CASSPGTGSYGYTF; j_call: TRBJ1-2; v_call: TRBV5-1; d_call: -
cdr3_aa: CASSPMSSEAFF; j_call: TRBJ1-1; v_call: TRBV11-2; d_call: -
cdr3_aa: CASSRRTDGETQYF; j_call: TRBJ2-5; v_call: TRBV5-1; d_call: -
cdr3_aa: CASSGQERGTYEQYF; j_call: TRBJ2-7; v_call: TRBV4-2; d_call: -
cdr3_aa: CASSLAFTGFGEQYF; j_call: TRBJ2-7; v_call: TRBV11-2; d_call: -
cdr3_aa: CASSITGTLDTEAFF; j_call: TRBJ1-1; v_call: TRBV19; d_call: -
cdr3_aa: CASSLGTGGYYGYTF; j_call: TRBJ1-2; v_call: TRBV7-2; d_call: TRBD1
cdr3_aa: CATLTPGGLLGGYTF; j_call: TRBJ1-2; v_call: TRBV6-5; d_call: -
cdr3_aa: CASTLTGTKEKLFF; j_call: TRBJ1-4; v_call: TRBV19; d_call: TRBD1
cdr3_aa: CASIQGQGGYYGYTF; j_call: TRBJ1-2; v_call: TRBV27; d_call: TRBD1
cdr3_aa: CASRDRGPTLHF; j_call: TRBJ1-6; v_call: TRBV11-2; d_call: TRBD1
cdr3_aa: CASSATSGSYYEQYF; j_call: TRBJ2-7; v_call: TRBV5-1; d_call: TRBD2
cdr3_aa: CGSGSSSYEQYF; j_call: TRBJ2-7; v_call: TRBV28; d_call: TRBD2
cdr3_aa: CASSSGPGLALTEQFF; j_call: TRBJ2-1; v_call: TRBV11-2; d_call: TRBD2
cdr3_aa: CASSLVGQGVTETQYF; j_call: TRBJ2-5; v_call: TRBV11-2; d_call: TRBD1
cdr3_aa: CASSHDPGRGDTQYF; j_call: TRBJ2-3; v_call: TRBV4-2; d_call: -
cdr3_aa: CASKRAGGTYEQYF; j_call: TRBJ2-7; v_call: TRBV2; d_call: TRBD2
cdr3_aa: CASNNRGSTDTQYF; j_call: TRBJ2-3; v_call: TRBV10-1; d_call: -
cdr3_aa: CASSVTRGSPLHF; j_call: TRBJ1-6; v_call: TRBV11-3; d_call: -
cdr3_aa: CAIGQGANTGELFF; j_call: TRBJ2-2; v_call: TRBV10-3; d_call: TRBD1
cdr3_aa: CASSLEGGGYEQYF; j_call: TRBJ2-7; v_call: TRBV27; d_call: TRBD1
cdr3_aa: CASSLAGEYGYTF; j_call: TRBJ1-2; v_call: TRBV5-1; d_call: -
cdr3_aa: CASSEQGWDEQYF; j_call: TRBJ2-7; v_call: TRBV5-8; d_call: TRBD1
cdr3_aa: CASSEESGEETQYF; j_call: TRBJ2-5; v_call: TRBV2; d_call: -
cdr3_aa: CSAIGDEQYF; j_call: TRBJ2-7; v_call: TRBV20-1; d_call: -
cdr3_aa: CASTAWGGTEAFF; j_call: TRBJ1-1; v_call: TRBV7-9; d_call: -